The 5 T cell receptor beta chains reported below all come from one sample, sequenced in a study of blood T cell repertoires in COVID-19. Only in-frame clones appear in the TCRdb table, and some are missing; sequencing was by immunoSEQ multiplex PCR. The data contain around 220,000 clones, 85% to 90% of them singletons. Sample: peripheral blood. These TCRs come from a man between 18 and 35 years old with active or convalescent COVID-19.

In nucleotides, the CDR3 is TGTGCCAGCAGCCCCCCGGACAGGGGGCGATGGAACACTGAAGCTTTCTTT. Its protein is CASSPPDRGRWNTEAFF. V usage is TRBV3-1 (or the pseudogene TRBV3-2) and J usage is TRBJ1-1, with 11 bases aligning to TRBD1. The V and J ends lost 4 bases and 1 base, in that order; junction bases with no gene match: 8. The CDR3 runs 17 residues. Per the germline V gene, CDR1 is LGHDT and CDR2 is YNNKEL (reference sequence).

This chain connects TRBV5-1 to TRBJ2-1; 11 nucleotides match TRBD2. CDR3 length: 17 residues. The junction had 14 bases not matched to a gene; V was cut back by 4 bases and J by 8 bases. The V gene's germline CDR1 is SGHRS and CDR2 YFSETQ. CDR3 residues: CASSIGLAGTVIYEQFF. In DNA, the CDR3 is TGCGCCAGCAGCATCGGACTAGCGGGTACGGTCATATATGAGCAGTTCTTC.

The V call is TRBV19, the J call TRBJ2-1; 12 bases align to TRBD2. The CDR3 length is 16 residues. J was trimmed by 9 bases and V by 2 bases; bases with no gene match: 8. The germline CDR1 and CDR2 sequences are LNHDA and SQIVND (reference sequence). Written as DNA, the CDR3 is TGTGCCAGTAGTATATTTCTAGCGGGAGGGCCGGTTGAGCAGTTCTTC. Its translation is CASSIFLAGGPVEQFF.

Here the CDR3 reads CASSQGYGTGSYNEQFF. CDR3 nucleotide sequence: TGCGCCAGCAGCCAAGGGTATGGGACAGGCTCCTACAATGAGCAGTTCTTC. V is TRBV4-1 and J is TRBJ2-1; the match to TRBD1 covers 8 bases. CDR3 length: 17 amino acids. Germline loops: CDR1 MGHRA, CDR2 YSYEKL. Unmatched junction bases numbered 5, after V lost 1 base and J lost 0 bases.

The V call is TRBV3-1 (or the pseudogene TRBV3-2), the J call TRBJ2-7; 8 bases agree with TRBD1. Germline assignment: CDR1 LGHDT and CDR2 YNNKEL (reference sequence). The CDR3 contains 12 residues. After removal of 1 base from V and 7 bases from J, the junction contained 0 bases not matched to a gene. The CDR3 sequence is CASSQGDREQYF. In DNA form, the CDR3 reads TGTGCCAGCAGCCAAGGGGACAGGGAGCAGTACTTC.